This entry lists 2 T cell receptor beta chains sequenced from one sample in a study of OX40 agonist ivuxolimab in advanced cancers. Data came from immunoSEQ multiplex PCR; TCRdb stores just in-frame clones and leaves some out. The sample lists around 79,000 clones; 80% to 95% were seen once. This specimen was CD4+ or CD8+ T cells sorted from blood, taken in a trial of the OX40 agonist ivuxolimab. These receptors all stem from an adult with an advanced solid tumor such as melanoma, head and neck, liver or kidney cancer.

The chain carries TRBV4-1 and TRBJ1-4, with TRBD1 matching over 9 bases. This CDR3 region has 18 residues. After removal of 0 bases from V and 0 bases from J, the junction contained 5 bases not matched to a gene. The germline gives CDR1 MGHRA, CDR2 YSYEKL. The CDR3 DNA is TGCGCCAGCAGCCAAGATGGGACAGGGCCCGCAACTAATGAAAAACTGTTTTTT. Its translation: CASSQDGTGPATNEKLFF.

In regard to this clone: Germline and junction disagree at one end, which may indicate a read error. The chain links TRBV27 to TRBJ2-7; D ambiguous. Germline CDR1 reads MNHEY; CDR2 reads SMNVEV (reference sequence). The CDR3 is 13 residues long. CDR3 sequence: CASSTAPIYGQYF. For the CDR3, the DNA is TGTGCCAGCAGCACGGCCCCTATCTACGGGCAGTACTTC.